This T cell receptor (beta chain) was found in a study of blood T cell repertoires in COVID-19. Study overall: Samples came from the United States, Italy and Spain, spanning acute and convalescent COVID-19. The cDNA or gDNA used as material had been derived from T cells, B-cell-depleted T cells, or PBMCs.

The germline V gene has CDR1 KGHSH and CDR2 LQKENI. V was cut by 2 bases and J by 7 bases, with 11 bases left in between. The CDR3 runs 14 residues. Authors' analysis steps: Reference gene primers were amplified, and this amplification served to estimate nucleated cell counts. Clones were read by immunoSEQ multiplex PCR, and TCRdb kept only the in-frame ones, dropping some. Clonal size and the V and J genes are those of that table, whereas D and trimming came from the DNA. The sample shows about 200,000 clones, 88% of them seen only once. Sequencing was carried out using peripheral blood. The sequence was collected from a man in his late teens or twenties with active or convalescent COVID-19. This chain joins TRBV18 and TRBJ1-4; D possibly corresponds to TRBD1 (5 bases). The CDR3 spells CASSPGDSGEKLFF. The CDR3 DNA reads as TGTGCCAGCTCACCAGGGGACTCTGGTGAAAAACTGTTTTTT.